These 15 T cell receptor beta chains came from one sample sequenced in a study of T cell responses to AZD1222 COVID-19 vaccine. The method was immunoSEQ multiplex PCR; TCRdb's version includes in-frame clones alone and lacks a portion of them. Of 100,000 to 130,000 clones detected, around 87% appear once; the ten largest clones hold around 4.4%. The sequences come from peripheral blood, collected on day 0 of AZD1222 vaccination. The receptors come from an adult in good health.

This clone was recorded a few times. The V gene is TRBV19, the J gene TRBJ1-1; 11 bases are a match to TRBD1. V shed 5 bases, J shed 0 bases, and the junction held 5 bases outside the gene matches. Germline CDR1 and CDR2: LNHDA and SQIVND (reference sequence). This CDR3 comprises 16 residues. CDR3 nucleotides: TGTGCCAGTAGTCCGGGACAGGGGGATTTGAACACTGAAGCTTTCTTT. This gives the protein CASSPGQGDLNTEAFF.

This clone came up once. The chain combines TRBV7-8 with TRBJ1-2; the D gene is possibly TRBD1 (6 bases). Germline values: CDR1 SGHVS, CDR2 FQNEAQ. CDR3 length: 13 residues. Between the trimmed V and J ends, which lost 4 bases and 4 bases, there was a span of 10 bases. The CDR3 sequence is CASSSDRLYGYTF. CDR3 DNA sequence: TGTGCCAGCAGCTCTGACAGGCTCTATGGCTACACCTTC.

The rearrangement links TRBV6-1 to TRBJ2-1; 9 positions match TRBD2. The CDR3 loop spans 15 amino acids. Per germline, CDR1 MNHNS and CDR2 SASEGT. The V segment lost 3 bases and the J segment 3 bases; nucleotides outside the gene matches: 3. This CDR3 is CASSEDSGSYNEQFF. The CDR3 nucleotides read TGTGCCAGCAGTGAGGATAGCGGGAGCTACAATGAGCAGTTCTTC.

J is TRBJ2-1 and V is TRBV6-4, with a possible D match to TRBD1 (6 bases). V was pared by 5 bases and J by 4 bases, with 9 bases between. The CDR3 length is 13 residues. CDR1 is MRHNA, CDR2 SNTAGT, per germline. The CDR3 region is CASSNDRYNEQFF. The CDR3 bases are TGTGCCAGCAGTAATGACAGGTACAATGAGCAGTTCTTC.

The genes are TRBV6-5 and TRBJ2-7; perhaps TRBD2 as D (7 bases). V was trimmed by 7 bases and J by 0 bases, leaving 16 bases between them. Germline V gives CDR1 MNHEY, CDR2 SVGAGI. The CDR3 extends over 15 amino acids. The CDR3 region is CASTKGGAPSYEQYF. The CDR3 DNA sequence: TGTGCCAGCACCAAGGGGGGGGCCCCCTCCTACGAGCAGTACTTC.

V usage is TRBV6-5 and J usage is TRBJ1-5, with D possibly being TRBD1 (5 bases). The CDR3 spans 13 residues. V lost 2 bases and J lost 6, with 8 bases in between. The germline V gene encodes CDR1 MNHEY and CDR2 SVGAGI. CDR3 residues: CASSYRGGQPQHF. CDR3 DNA: TGTGCCAGCAGTTACAGGGGTGGTCAGCCCCAGCATTTT.

The V call is TRBV4-3, the J call TRBJ1-1; D gene unclear. Germline-derived CDR1 and CDR2 are LGHNA and YSLEER. V dropped 0 bases and J dropped 1 base, with 6 bases sitting between them. This CDR3 contains 14 residues. The chain's CDR3 is CASSQDRQNTEAFF. As DNA, the CDR3 is TGCGCCAGCAGCCAAGATCGACAGAACACTGAAGCTTTCTTT.

DNA for the CDR3: TGTGCCAGCAGCCTGACAGGGACTAACTATGGCTACACCTTC. This translates into CASSLTGTNYGYTF. The chain joins TRBV6-5 to TRBJ1-2, with 7 nucleotides matching TRBD1. V lost 6 bases, J lost 0 bases, and 4 bases stayed unmatched. The V gene's germline CDR1 is MNHEY and CDR2 SVGAGI. The CDR3 covers 14 residues.

The chain carries TRBV5-6 and TRBJ1-1, with 7 bases matching TRBD1. This CDR3 comprises 15 residues. Trimming removed 4 bases from V and 0 bases from J; junction bases left unmatched: 6. CDR1 and CDR2 (germline): SGHDT, YYEEEE. The CDR3 is CASSAQGPLNTEAFF. In nucleotides, the CDR3 is TGTGCCAGCAGCGCACAGGGGCCCCTGAACACTGAAGCTTTCTTT.

Worth noting for this clone: The sample contains more than one DNA sequence encoding this CDR3. Here the CDR3 DNA reads TGTGCCAGCAGCTTGACCAGATACAATGAGCAGTTCTTC. Encoded protein: CASSLTRYNEQFF. The chain carries TRBV5-6 and TRBJ2-1; D call uncertain. The length of the CDR3 is 13 residues. CDR1 and CDR2 (germline): SGHDT, YYEEEE. V gave up 1 base and J gave up 4 bases, with 6 bases separating them.

The rearrangement joins TRBV29-1 to TRBJ1-1, with D possibly TRBD1 on 5 matching bases. This CDR3 is 10 amino acids long. The germline gives CDR1 SQVTM, CDR2 ANQGSEA. Trimming shortened V by 5 bases and J by 8 bases, and 9 bases separated the two germline ends. CDR3 region: CSVSSGEAFF. For the CDR3, the DNA is TGCAGCGTTTCGTCAGGGGAAGCTTTCTTT. Looking up the rest from reference TRBV29-1 and TRBJ1-1 gives the full variable domain: SAVISQKPSRDICQRGTSLTIQCQVDSQVTMMFWYRQQPGQSLTLIATANQGSEATYESGFVIDKFPISRPNLTFSTLTVSNMSPEDSSIYLCSVSSGEAFFGQGTRLTVV.

The V and J genes are TRBV4-3 and TRBJ2-1; D ambiguous. CDR3 length: 15 residues. V lost 4 bases and J lost 5, with 15 bases in between. In germline, CDR1 is LGHNA, CDR2 YSLEER. The CDR3: CASSLGPYANNEQFF. CDR3 DNA sequence: TGCGCCAGCAGCCTAGGGCCCTACGCCAACAATGAGCAGTTCTTC.

This clone occurred once. The chain joins TRBV30 to TRBJ2-5; no reliable D call. Trimming took off 1 base at V and 7 bases at J, with 10 bases between the two ends. Germline V gene lookup returns CDR1 GTSNPN and CDR2 SVGIG (reference sequence). This CDR3 region has 12 residues. This CDR3 reads CAWSAFQATQYF. CDR3 coding DNA: TGTGCCTGGAGTGCCTTCCAGGCGACCCAGTACTTC.

This clone was seen only once. CDR3 residues: CASSLSGVYGYTF. The DNA for the CDR3 is TGTGCCAGCAGTTTATCGGGGGTCTATGGCTACACCTTC. The rearrangement joins TRBV12-3 or TRBV12-4 to TRBJ1-2; D may be TRBD1 (5 bases). CDR3 length: 13 amino acids. V was pared by 2 bases and J by 4 bases, with 8 bases between.

The rearrangement links TRBV19 to TRBJ2-1, with 10 bases aligning to TRBD1. Germline V gene data show CDR1 as LNHDA and CDR2 as SQIVND (reference sequence). With 4 bases clipped from V and 7 bases from J, the junction kept 16 bases outside the gene matches. The length of the CDR3 is 18 residues. The CDR3 region is CASSKTGTGASAKNEQFF. The CDR3 bases are TGTGCCAGTAGTAAAACCGGGACAGGGGCCTCCGCGAAAAATGAGCAGTTCTTC.